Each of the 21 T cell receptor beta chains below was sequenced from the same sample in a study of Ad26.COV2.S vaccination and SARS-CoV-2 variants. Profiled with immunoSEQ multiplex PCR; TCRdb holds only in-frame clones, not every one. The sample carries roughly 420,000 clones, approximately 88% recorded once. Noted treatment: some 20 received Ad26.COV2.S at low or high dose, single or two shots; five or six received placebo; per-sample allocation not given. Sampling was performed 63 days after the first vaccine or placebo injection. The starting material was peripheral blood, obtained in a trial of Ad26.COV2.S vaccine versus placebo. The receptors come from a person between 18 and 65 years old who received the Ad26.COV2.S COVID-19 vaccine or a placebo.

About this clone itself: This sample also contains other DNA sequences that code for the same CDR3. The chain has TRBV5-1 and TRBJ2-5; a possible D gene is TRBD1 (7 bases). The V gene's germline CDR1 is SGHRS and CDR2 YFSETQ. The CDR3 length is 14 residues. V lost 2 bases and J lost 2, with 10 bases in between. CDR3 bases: TGCGCCAGCAGCTTACAGGGGACTCAAGAGACCCAGTACTTC. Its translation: CASSLQGTQETQYF.

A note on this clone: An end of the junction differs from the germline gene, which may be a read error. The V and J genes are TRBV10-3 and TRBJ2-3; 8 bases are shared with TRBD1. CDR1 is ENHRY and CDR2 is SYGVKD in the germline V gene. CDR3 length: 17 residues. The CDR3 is CAISEPSGGGHTDTQCF. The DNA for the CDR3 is TGTGCCATCAGTGAGCCTTCAGGGGGCGGTCACACAGATACGCAGTGTTTT.

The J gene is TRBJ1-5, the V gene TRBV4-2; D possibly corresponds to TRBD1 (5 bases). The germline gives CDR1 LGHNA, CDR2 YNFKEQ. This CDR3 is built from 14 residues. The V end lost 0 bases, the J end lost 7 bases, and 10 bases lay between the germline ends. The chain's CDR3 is CASSQEGVRQPQHF. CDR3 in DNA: TGTGCCAGCAGCCAAGAGGGGGTGCGGCAGCCCCAGCATTTT.

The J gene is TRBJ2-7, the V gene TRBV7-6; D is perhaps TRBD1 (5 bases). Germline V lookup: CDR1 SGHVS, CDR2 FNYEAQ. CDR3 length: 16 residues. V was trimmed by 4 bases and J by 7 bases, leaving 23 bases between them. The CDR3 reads CASSSSLGISRGEQYF. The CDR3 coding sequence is TGTGCCAGCAGCTCCAGCCTGGGCATATCAAGGGGTGAGCAGTACTTC.

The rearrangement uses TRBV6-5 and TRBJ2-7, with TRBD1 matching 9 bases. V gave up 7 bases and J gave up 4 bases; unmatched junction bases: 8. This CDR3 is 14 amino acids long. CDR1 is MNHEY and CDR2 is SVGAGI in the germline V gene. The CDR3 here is CASKGGQGTYEQYF. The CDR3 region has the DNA TGTGCCAGCAAAGGAGGACAGGGGACTTACGAGCAGTACTTC.

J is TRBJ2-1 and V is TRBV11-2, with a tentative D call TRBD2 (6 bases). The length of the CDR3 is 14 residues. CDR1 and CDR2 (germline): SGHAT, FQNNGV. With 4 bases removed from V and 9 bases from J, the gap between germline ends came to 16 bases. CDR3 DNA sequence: TGTGCCAGCAGCTCAGAACGGGGGATGGGTGAGCAGTTCTTC. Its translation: CASSSERGMGEQFF.

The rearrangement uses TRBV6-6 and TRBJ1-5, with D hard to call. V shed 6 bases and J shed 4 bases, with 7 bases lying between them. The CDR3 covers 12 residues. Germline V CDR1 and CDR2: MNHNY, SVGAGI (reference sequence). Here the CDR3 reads CASSPVNQPQHF. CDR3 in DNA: TGTGCCAGCAGCCCAGTTAATCAGCCCCAGCATTTT.

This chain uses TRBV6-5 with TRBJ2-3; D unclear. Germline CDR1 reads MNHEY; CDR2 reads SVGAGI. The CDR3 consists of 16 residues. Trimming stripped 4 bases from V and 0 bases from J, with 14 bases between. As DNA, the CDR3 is TGTGCCAGCAGTTCCACGGGTTTTTCTAGCACAGATACGCAGTATTTT. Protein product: CASSSTGFSSTDTQYF.

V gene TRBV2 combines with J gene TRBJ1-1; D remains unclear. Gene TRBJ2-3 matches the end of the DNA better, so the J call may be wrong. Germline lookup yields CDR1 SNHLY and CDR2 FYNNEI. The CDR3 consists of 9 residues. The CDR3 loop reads CASRPKQYF. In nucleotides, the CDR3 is TGTGCCAGCAGGCCCAAGCAGTATTTT.

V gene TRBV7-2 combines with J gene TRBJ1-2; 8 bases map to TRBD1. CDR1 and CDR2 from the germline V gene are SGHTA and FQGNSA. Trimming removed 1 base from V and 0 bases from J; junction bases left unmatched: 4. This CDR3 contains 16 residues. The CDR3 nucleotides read TGTGCCAGCAGCTTAGGCAGGGGGCGATCTAACTATGGCTACACCTTC. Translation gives CASSLGRGRSNYGYTF.

CDR3 nucleotides: TGTGCCAGCAGTGGATTGGACAGGGGGCTTGTAGATACGCAGTATTTT. The encoded protein is CASSGLDRGLVDTQYF. The chain links TRBV27 to TRBJ2-3; TRBD1 matches 11 bases. CDR1 is MNHEY and CDR2 is SMNVEV in the germline V gene (reference sequence). The V and J ends lost 5 bases and 5 bases, in that order; junction bases with no gene match: 9. The CDR3 runs to 16 residues.

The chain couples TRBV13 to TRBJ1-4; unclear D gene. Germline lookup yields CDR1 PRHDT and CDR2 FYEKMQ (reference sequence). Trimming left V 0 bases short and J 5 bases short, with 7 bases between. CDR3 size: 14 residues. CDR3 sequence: CASSLGGRNEKLFF. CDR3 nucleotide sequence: TGTGCCAGCAGCTTAGGGGGGAGGAATGAAAAACTGTTTTTT. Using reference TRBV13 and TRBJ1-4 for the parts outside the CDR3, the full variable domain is AAGVIQSPRHLIKEKRETATLKCYPIPRHDTVYWYQQGPGQDPQFLISFYEKMQSDKGSIPDRFSAQQFSDYHSELNMSSLELGDSALYFCASSLGGRNEKLFFGSGTQLSVL.

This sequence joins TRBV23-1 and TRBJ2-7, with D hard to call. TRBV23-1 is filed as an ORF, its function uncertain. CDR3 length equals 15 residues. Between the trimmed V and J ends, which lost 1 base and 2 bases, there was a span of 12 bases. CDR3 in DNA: TGCGCCAGCAGTCAATTACTGGCCAGACCCTACGAGCAGTACTTC. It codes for CASSQLLARPYEQYF.

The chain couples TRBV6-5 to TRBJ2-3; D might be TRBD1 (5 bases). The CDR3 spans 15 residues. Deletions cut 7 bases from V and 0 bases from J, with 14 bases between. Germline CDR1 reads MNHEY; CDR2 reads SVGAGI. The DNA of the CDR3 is TGTGCCAGCACAACCCATGGGGCTAGCACAGATACGCAGTATTTT. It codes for CASTTHGASTDTQYF.

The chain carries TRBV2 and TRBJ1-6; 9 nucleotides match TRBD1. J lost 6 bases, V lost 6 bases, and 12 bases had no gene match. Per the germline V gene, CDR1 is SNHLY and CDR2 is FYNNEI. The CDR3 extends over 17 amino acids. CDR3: CASSGQGPTLGNSPLHF. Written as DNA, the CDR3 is TGTGCCAGCAGCGGACAGGGGCCCACCCTGGGTAATTCACCCCTCCACTTT.

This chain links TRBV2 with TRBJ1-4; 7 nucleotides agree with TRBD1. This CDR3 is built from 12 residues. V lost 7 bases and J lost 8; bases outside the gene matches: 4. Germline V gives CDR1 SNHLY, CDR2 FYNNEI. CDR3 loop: CASNRGKEKLFF. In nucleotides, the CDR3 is TGTGCCAGCAACAGGGGTAAAGAAAAACTGTTTTTT.

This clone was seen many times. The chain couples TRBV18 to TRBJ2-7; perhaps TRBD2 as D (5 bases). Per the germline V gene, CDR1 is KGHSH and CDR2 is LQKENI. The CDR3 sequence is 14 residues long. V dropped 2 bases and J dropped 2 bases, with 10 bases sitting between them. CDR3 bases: TGTGCCAGCTCACCAGATATGAGGGCCTACGAGCAGTACTTC. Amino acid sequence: CASSPDMRAYEQYF.

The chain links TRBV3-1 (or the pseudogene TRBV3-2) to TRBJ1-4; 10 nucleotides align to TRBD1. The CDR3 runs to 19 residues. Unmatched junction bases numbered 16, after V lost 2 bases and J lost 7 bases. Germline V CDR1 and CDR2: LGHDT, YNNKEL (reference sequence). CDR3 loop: CASSQRWDRGRIGPEKLFF. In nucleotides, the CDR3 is TGTGCCAGCAGCCAAAGGTGGGACAGGGGTAGAATCGGGCCTGAAAAACTGTTTTTT.

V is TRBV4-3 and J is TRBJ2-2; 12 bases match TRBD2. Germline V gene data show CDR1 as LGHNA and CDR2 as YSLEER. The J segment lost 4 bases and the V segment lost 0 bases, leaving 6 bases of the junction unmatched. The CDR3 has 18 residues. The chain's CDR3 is CASSQDLAGGPVTGELFF. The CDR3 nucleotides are TGCGCCAGCAGCCAAGATCTAGCGGGGGGGCCGGTCACCGGGGAGCTGTTTTTT.

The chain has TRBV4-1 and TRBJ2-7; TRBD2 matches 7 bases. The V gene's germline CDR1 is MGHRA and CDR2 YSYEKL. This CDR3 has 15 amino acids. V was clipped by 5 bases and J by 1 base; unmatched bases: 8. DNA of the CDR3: TGCGCCAGCAGCGGCCGGGACTACGAATCCTACGAGCAGTACTTC. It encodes CASSGRDYESYEQYF.

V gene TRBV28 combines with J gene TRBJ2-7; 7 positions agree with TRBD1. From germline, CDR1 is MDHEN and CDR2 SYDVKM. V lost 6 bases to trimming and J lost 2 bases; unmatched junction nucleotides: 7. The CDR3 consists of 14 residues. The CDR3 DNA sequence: TGTGCCAGCAGGACGGGACAGTTTCCCTACGAGCAGTACTTC. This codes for CASRTGQFPYEQYF.